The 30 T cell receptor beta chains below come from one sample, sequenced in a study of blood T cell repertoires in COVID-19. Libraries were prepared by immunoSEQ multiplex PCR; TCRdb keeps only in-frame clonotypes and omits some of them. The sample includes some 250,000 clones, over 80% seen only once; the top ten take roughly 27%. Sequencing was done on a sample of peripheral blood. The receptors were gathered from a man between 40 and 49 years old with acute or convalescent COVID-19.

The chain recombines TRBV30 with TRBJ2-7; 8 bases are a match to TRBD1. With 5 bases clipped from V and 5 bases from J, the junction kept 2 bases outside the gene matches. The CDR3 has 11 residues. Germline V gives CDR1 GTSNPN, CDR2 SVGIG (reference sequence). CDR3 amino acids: CAWGQGNEQYF. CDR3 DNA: TGTGCCTGGGGACAGGGCAACGAGCAGTACTTC. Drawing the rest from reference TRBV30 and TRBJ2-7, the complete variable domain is SQTIHQWPATLVQPVGSPLSLECTVEGTSNPNLYWYRQAAGRGLQLLFYSVGIGQISSEVPQNLSASRPQDRQFILSSKKLLLSDSGFYLCAWGQGNEQYFGPGTRLTVT.

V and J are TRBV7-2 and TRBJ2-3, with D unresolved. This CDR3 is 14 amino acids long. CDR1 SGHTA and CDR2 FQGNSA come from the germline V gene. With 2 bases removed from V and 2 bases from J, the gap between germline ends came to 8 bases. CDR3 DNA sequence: TGTGCCAGCAGCTTATCTCGAGTCACAGATACGCAGTATTTT. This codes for CASSLSRVTDTQYF.

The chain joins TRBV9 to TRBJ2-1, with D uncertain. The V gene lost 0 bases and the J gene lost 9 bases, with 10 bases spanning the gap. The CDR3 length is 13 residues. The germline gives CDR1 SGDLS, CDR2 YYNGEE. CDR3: CASSVGLLGEQFF. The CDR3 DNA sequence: TGTGCCAGCAGCGTAGGACTGCTTGGTGAGCAGTTCTTC.

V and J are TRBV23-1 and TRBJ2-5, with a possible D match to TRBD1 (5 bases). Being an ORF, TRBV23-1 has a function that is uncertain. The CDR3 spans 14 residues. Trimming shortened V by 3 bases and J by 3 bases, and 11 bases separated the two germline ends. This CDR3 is CASSHPGPKETQYF. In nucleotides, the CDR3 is TGCGCCAGCAGTCACCCAGGGCCTAAAGAGACCCAGTACTTC.

The CDR3: CASTGTGYSGNTIYF. CDR3 DNA: TGTGCCAGCACCGGGACAGGTTACTCTGGAAACACCATATATTTT. V gene TRBV5-6 combines with J gene TRBJ1-3; 8 positions agree with TRBD1. The CDR3 has 15 amino acids. The germline gives CDR1 SGHDT, CDR2 YYEEEE. Trimming removed 6 bases from V and 0 bases from J; junction bases left unmatched: 5. The full variable domain, rest sourced from reference TRBV5-6 and TRBJ1-3, is DAGVTQSPTHLIKTRGQQVTLRCSPKSGHDTVSWYQQALGQGPQFIFQYYEEEERQRGNFPDRFSGHQFPNYSSELNVNALLLGDSALYLCASTGTGYSGNTIYFGEGSWLTVV.

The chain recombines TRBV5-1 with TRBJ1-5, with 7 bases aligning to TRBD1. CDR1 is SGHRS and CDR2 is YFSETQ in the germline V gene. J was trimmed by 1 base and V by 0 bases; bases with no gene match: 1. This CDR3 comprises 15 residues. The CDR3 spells CASSLGQGSNQPQHF. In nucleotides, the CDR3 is TGCGCCAGCAGCTTGGGACAGGGAAGCAATCAGCCCCAGCATTTT.

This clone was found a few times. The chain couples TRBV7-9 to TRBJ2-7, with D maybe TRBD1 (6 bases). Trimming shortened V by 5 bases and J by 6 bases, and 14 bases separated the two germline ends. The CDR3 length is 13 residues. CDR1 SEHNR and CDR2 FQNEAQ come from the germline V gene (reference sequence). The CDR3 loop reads CASSTYRDFEQYF. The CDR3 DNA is TGTGCCAGCAGCACGTACAGGGATTTCGAGCAGTACTTC.

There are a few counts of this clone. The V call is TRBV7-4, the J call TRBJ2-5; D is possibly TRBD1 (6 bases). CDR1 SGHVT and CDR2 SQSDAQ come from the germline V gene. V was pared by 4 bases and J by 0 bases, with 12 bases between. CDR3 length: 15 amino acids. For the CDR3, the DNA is TGTGCCAGCAGCTACGCTAGGGGGAACCAAGAGACCCAGTACTTC. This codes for CASSYARGNQETQYF.

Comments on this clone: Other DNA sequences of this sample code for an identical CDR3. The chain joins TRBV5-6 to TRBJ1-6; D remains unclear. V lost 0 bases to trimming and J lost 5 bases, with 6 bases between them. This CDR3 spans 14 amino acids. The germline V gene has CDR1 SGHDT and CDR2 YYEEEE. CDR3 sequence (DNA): TGTGCCAGCAGCTTGGTACAGAATAATTCACCCCTCCACTTT. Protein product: CASSLVQNNSPLHF. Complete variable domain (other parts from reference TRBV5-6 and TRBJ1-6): DAGVTQSPTHLIKTRGQQVTLRCSPKSGHDTVSWYQQALGQGPQFIFQYYEEEERQRGNFPDRFSGHQFPNYSSELNVNALLLGDSALYLCASSLVQNNSPLHFGNGTRLTVT.

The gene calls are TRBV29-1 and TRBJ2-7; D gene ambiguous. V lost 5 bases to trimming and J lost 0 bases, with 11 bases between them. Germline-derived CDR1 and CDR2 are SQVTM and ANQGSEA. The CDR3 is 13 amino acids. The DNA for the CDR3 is TGCAGCGTTTACTTAGATTACTCCTACGAGCAGTACTTC. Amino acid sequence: CSVYLDYSYEQYF.

This CDR3 reads CAWSRDRASFSGNTIYF. The CDR3 nucleotides are TGTGCCTGGAGTAGGGACAGGGCCTCTTTCTCTGGAAACACCATATATTTT. The V and J genes are TRBV30 and TRBJ1-3; 9 nucleotides line up with TRBD1. The CDR3 consists of 17 residues. V lost 2 bases, J lost 0 bases, and 8 bases stayed unmatched. CDR1 and CDR2 from the germline V gene are GTSNPN and SVGIG (reference sequence).

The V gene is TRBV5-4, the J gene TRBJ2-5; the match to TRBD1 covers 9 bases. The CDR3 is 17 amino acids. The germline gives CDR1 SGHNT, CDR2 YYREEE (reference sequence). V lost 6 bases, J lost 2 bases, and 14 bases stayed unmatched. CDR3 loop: CASTSRGTGLPQETQYF. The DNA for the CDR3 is TGTGCCAGCACCTCGCGGGGGACAGGGCTTCCGCAAGAGACCCAGTACTTC.

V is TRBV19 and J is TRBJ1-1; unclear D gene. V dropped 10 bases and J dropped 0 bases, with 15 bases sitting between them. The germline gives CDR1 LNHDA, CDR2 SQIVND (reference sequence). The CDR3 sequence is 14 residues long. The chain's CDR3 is CATSLGYLNTEAFF. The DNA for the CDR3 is TGTGCCACCTCTCTCGGGTACCTGAACACTGAAGCTTTCTTT.

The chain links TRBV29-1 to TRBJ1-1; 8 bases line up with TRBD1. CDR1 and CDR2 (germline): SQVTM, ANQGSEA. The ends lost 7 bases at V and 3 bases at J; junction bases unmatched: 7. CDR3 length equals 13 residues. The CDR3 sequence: CSAPGQADTEAFF. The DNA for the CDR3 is TGCAGCGCACCGGGACAGGCTGACACTGAAGCTTTCTTT.

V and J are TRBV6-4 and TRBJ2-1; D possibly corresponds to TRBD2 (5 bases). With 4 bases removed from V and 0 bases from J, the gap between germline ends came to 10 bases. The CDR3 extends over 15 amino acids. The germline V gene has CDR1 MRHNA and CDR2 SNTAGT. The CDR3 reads CASSVEESSYNEQFF. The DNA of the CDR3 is TGTGCCAGCAGTGTGGAGGAGAGCTCCTACAATGAGCAGTTCTTC.

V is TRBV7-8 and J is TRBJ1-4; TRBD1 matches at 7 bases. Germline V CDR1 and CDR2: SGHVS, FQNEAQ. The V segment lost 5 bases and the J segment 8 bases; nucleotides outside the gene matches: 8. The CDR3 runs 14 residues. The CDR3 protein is CASSQDRYREKLFF. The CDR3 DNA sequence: TGTGCCAGCAGCCAGGACAGGTATCGGGAAAAACTGTTTTTT. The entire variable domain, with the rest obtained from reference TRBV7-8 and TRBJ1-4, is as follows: GAGVSQSPRYKVAKRGQDVALRCDPISGHVSLFWYQQALGQGPEFLTYFQNEAQLDKSGLPSDRFFAERPEGSVSTLKIQRTQQEDSAVYLCASSQDRYREKLFFGSGTQLSVL.

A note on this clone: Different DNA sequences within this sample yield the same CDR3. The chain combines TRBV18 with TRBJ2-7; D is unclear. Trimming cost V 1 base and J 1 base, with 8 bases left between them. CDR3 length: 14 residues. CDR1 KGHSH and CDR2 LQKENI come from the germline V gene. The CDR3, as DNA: TGTGCCAGCTCACCACAGGCAGGTTCCTACGAGCAGTACTTC. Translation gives CASSPQAGSYEQYF.

CDR3 nucleotide sequence: TGCGCCAGCAGCTTGGTAGCAGGGAAGGCTTACGAGCAGTACTTC. This codes for CASSLVAGKAYEQYF. This rearrangement joins TRBV5-1 to TRBJ2-7; possibly TRBD1 for D (5 bases). Trimming left V 0 bases short and J 4 bases short, with 14 bases between. This CDR3 region has 15 residues. From germline, CDR1 is SGHRS and CDR2 YFSETQ.

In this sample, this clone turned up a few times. The CDR3 loop reads CASSLVVVDRFSGNTIYF. Here the CDR3 DNA reads TGTGCCAGCAGCTTGGTGGTTGTCGACAGGTTCTCTGGAAACACCATATATTTT. The genes are TRBV5-5 and TRBJ1-3; a weak D match, TRBD1 (6 bases). Germline-derived CDR1 and CDR2 are SGHKS and YYEKEE (reference sequence). With 0 bases removed from V and 0 bases from J, the gap between germline ends came to 16 bases. There are 18 residues in the CDR3.

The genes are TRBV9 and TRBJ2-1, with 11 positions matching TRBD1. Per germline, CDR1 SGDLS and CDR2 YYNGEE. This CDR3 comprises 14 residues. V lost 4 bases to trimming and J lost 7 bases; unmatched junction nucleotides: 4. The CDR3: CASSPGQGGNEQFF. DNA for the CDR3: TGTGCCAGCAGCCCGGGACAGGGGGGAAATGAGCAGTTCTTC.

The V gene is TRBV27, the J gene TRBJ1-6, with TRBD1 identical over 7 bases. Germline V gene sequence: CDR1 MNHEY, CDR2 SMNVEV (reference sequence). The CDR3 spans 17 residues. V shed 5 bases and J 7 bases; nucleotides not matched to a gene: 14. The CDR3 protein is CASSTRQGPYPNSPLHF. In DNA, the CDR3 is TGTGCCAGCAGTACCCGACAGGGACCCTACCCGAATTCACCCCTCCACTTT.

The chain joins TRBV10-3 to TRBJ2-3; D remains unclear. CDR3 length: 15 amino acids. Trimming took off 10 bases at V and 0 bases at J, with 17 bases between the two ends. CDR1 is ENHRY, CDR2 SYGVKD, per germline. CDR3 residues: CATQPPSGSTDTQYF. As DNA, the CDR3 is TGTGCCACCCAGCCTCCGTCCGGGAGCACAGATACGCAGTATTTT.

The CDR3 loop reads CASSTPRTPSSAYNEQFF. The CDR3 DNA is TGCGCCAGCAGTACCCCCCGGACTCCTAGCTCGGCCTACAATGAGCAGTTCTTC. This chain joins TRBV5-1 and TRBJ2-1; D might be TRBD2 (5 bases). CDR1 and CDR2 (germline): SGHRS, YFSETQ. V lost 5 bases to trimming and J lost 2 bases, with 23 bases between them. The CDR3 length is 18 residues. Filled out from reference TRBV5-1 and TRBJ2-1, the complete variable domain reads KAGVTQTPRYLIKTRGQQVTLSCSPISGHRSVSWYQQTPGQGLQFLFEYFSETQRNKGNFPGRFSGRQFSNSRSEMNVSTLELGDSALYLCASSTPRTPSSAYNEQFFGPGTRLTVL.

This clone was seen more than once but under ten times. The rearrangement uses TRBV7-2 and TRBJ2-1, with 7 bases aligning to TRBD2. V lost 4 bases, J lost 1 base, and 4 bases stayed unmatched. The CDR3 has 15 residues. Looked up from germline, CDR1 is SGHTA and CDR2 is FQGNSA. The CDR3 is CASSSSGVSYNEQFF. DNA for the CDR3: TGTGCCAGCAGCTCAAGCGGGGTTTCCTACAATGAGCAGTTCTTC.

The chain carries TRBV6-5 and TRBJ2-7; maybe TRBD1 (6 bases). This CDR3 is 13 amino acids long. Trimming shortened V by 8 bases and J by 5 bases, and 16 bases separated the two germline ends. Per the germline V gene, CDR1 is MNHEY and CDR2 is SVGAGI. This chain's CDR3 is CASGRDNPNEQYF. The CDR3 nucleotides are TGTGCCAGCGGCCGGGACAACCCCAACGAGCAGTACTTC.

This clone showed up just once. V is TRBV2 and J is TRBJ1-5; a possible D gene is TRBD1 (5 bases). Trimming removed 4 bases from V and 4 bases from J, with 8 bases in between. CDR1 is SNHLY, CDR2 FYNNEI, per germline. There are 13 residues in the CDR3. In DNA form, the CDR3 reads TGTGCCAGCAGTGGCCAGGGTAATCAGCCCCAGCATTTT. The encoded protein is CASSGQGNQPQHF.

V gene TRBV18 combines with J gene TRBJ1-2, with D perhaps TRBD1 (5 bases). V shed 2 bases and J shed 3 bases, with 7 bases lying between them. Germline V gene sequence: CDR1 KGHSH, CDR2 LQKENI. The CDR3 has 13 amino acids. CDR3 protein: CASSPGTDYGYTF. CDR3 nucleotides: TGTGCCAGCTCACCAGGGACTGACTATGGCTACACCTTC. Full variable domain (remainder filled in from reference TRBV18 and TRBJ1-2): NAGVMQNPRHLVRRRGQEARLRCSPMKGHSHVYWYRQLPEEGLKFMVYLQKENIIDESGMPKERFSAEFPKEGPSILRIQQVVRGDSAAYFCASSPGTDYGYTFGSGTRLTVV.

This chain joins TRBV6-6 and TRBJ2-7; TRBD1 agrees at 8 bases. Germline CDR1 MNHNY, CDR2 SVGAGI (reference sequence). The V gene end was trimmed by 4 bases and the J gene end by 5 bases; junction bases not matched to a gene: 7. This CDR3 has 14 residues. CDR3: CASSSRTGNDEQYF. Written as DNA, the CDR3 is TGTGCCAGCAGTTCGAGGACAGGGAACGACGAGCAGTACTTC.

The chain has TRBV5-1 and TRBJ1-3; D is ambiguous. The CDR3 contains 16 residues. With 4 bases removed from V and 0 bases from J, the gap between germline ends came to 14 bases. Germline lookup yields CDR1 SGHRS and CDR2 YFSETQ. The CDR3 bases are TGCGCCAGCAGCCCAACCGAGCCGATCTCTGGAAACACCATATATTTT. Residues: CASSPTEPISGNTIYF.

CDR3 residues: CASSLGDPSVDTQYF. In DNA, the CDR3 is TGTGCCAGCAGTTTGGGAGACCCAAGTGTCGATACGCAGTATTTT. This chain joins TRBV27 and TRBJ2-3; D may be TRBD2 (5 bases). The CDR3 is 15 residues long. Germline CDR1 reads MNHEY; CDR2 reads SMNVEV (reference sequence). The ends were cut back, 3 bases at V and 6 bases at J, with 16 bases in the middle.